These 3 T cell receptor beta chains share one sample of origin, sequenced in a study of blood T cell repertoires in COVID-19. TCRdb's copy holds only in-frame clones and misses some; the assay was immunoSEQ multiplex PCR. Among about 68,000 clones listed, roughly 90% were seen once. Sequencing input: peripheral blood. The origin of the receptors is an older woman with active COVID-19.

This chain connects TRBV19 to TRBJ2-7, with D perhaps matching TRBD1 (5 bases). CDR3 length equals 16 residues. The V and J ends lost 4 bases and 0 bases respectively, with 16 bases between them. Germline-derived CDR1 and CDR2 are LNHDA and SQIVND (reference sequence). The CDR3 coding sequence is TGTGCCAGTAGTACCCCCCGGACATCCCTCTCCTACGAGCAGTACTTC. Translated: CASSTPRTSLSYEQYF.

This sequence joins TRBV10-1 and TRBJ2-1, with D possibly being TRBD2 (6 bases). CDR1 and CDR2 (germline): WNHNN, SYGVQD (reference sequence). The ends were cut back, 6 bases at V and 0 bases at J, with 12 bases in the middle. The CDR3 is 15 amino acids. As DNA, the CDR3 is TGCGCCAGCAGCAACCAGCGGGTCTCCTACAATGAGCAGTTCTTC. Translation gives CASSNQRVSYNEQFF.

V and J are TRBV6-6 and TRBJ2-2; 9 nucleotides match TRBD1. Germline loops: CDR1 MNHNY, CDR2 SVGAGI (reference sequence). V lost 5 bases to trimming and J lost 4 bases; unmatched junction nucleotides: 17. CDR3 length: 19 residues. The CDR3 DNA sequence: TGTGCCAGCAGTCCAAGGATAACCGGGACAGGGCCTACCACCGGGGAGCTGTTTTTT. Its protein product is CASSPRITGTGPTTGELFF.